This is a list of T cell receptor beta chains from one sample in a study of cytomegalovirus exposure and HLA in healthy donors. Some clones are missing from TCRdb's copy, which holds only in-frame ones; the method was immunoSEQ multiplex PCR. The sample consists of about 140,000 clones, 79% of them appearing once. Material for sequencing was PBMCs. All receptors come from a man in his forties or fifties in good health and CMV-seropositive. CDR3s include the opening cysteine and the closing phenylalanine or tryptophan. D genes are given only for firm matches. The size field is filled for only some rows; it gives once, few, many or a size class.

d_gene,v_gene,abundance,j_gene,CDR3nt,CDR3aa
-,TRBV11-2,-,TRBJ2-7,TGTGCCAGCAGCTCACGGGGAGCTCTCTACGAGCAGTACTTC,CASSSRGALYEQYF
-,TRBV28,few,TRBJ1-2,TGTGCCAGCAGTTCCTCCCCCCTTAACTATGGCTACACCTTC,CASSSSPLNYGYTF
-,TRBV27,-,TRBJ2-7,TGTGCCAGCAGTCGATACCTAGACGAGCAGTACTTC,CASSRYLDEQYF
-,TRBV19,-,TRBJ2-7,TGTGCCAGTAGTATAGACCGCAGTCCTGGTATGGAGCAGTACTTC,CASSIDRSPGMEQYF
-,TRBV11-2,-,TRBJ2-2,TGTGCTACCGGGTTCCCTGGGGAGCTGTTTTTT,CATGFPGELFF
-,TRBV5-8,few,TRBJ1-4,TGTGCCAGCAGCTTCATTCCTAGTCGTGTCAGAGAAAAACTGTTTTTT,CASSFIPSRVREKLFF
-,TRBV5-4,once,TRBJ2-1,TGTGCCAGCAGCTTGCAACAGGGTCATAACAATGAGCAGTTCTTC,CASSLQQGHNNEQFF
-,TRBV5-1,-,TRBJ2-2,TGCGCCAGCGTCAATAGTCTGAACACCGGGGAGCTGTTTTTT,CASVNSLNTGELFF
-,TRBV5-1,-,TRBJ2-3,TGCGCCAGCAGCTCGACAGTAGCTAGCACAGATACGCAGTATTTT,CASSSTVASTDTQYF
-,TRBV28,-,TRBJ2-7,TGTGCCAGCAGTTTACGACAGAGCTACGAGCAGTACTTC,CASSLRQSYEQYF
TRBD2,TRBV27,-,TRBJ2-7,TGTGCCAGCAGTTTCCGTCTAGCGGGGGCCTACGAGCAGTACTTC,CASSFRLAGAYEQYF
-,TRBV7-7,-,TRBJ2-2,TGTGCCAGCAGCTCGAAGGTAGAGAGGGAAAAACAGACCGGGGAGCTGTTTTTT,CASSSKVEREKQTGELFF
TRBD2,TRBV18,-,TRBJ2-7,TGTGCCAGCTCACCTCGATCCGGACTAGCGGGAGCGTACGAGCAGTACTTC,CASSPRSGLAGAYEQYF
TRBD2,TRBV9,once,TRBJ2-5,TGTGCCAGCAGCGCTAGCGGGAAGATCAGTGAGACCCAGTACTTC,CASSASGKISETQYF